The sequence of this T cell receptor (beta chain) was determined in a study of shared clonotypes between healthy human individuals. Findings of the study overall: Memory subsets generally showed lower estimated richness than naive subsets. Researchers sampled only blood; tissue repertoires likely differ. Some clonotypes were shared by all four sorted-subset donors, while others were not shared. The non-shared ones had lower generation probabilities than the shared ones.

About this clone: What it recognizes is unknown.

The germline V and J ends were trimmed by 4 bases and 4 bases, with 5 bases remaining between them. This CDR3 is built from 10 residues. Germline lookup yields CDR1 DFQATT and CDR2 SNEGSKA (reference sequence). Among the donors, all were Caucasian adults who lived in Nashville, Tennessee. Clones were sequenced by immunoSEQ multiplex PCR, and TCRdb holds only the in-frame ones, with some missing. Of approximately 2.4 million clones listed, almost 96% were seen once; the top ten hold 0.1% to 0.15%. The receptor was isolated from a man in his late teens or twenties in good health. Sequencing was carried out using naive CD4+ T cells sorted from blood. Regarding subset: CD45RA+ positively selected. The chain couples TRBV20-1 to TRBJ2-7, with D unresolved. In DNA form, the CDR3 reads TGCAGTGCTACTACGTACGAGCAGTACTTC. This codes for CSATTYEQYF.